This record concerns one TCR beta chain sequence. What it binds is not known. Germline V gene data show CDR1 as MNHNS and CDR2 as SASEGT. This CDR3 contains 15 residues. Trimming cost V 6 bases and J 5 bases, with 17 bases left between them. cDNA libraries of TCR beta carried unique molecular identifiers. It was from approximately 0.91 to 9.4 million T cells that 500,000 or so cDNA molecules came. Via MiXCR, TCRdb re-called the PCR reads, giving one row per CDR3 protein. The data hold over 300,000 distinct CDR3 sequences, with approximately 38% observed a single time. This record comes from a study of post-analysis software for immune sequencing data. Across the study: Recorded subtypes: relapsing-remitting, secondary progressive, progressive-relapsing; some patients unannotated.

Whole-study results and caveats: Clustering by F measure revealed strong co-clustering among samples prepared together in one batch. Controls had significantly higher normalized Chao1 diversity than multiple sclerosis patients. Compared with controls, patients had more of about five TRBV segments, including TRBV5-6, TRBV5-1 and TRBV20-1.

Sequencing was performed on blood. The chain recombines TRBV6-1 with TRBJ1-3; D may be TRBD1 (6 bases). This TCR derives from a girl aged 10-17 years with multiple sclerosis. CDR3 DNA sequence: TGTGCCAGCAGCGACGACAGGTCATATAGAAACACCATATATTTT. Its translation is CASSDDRSYRNTIYF.